This entry concerns a single T cell receptor beta chain. Its antigen is still unknown. No much larger clone is present one base from it, and per-base qualities are unavailable. Donors were healthy HIV-negative adults with no recently reported acute infections or vaccinations. Every donor was a Caucasian adult residing in Nashville, Tennessee, USA. CD4+ T cells were enriched by magnetic negative selection; naive cells were then positively selected on CD45RA, and the negative fraction formed the memory subset. After blood collection by leukapheresis, PBMCs were isolated using Ficoll-Histopaque density gradient centrifugation and then cryopreserved in the vapor phase of liquid nitrogen. Analytical flow cytometry was used to check the purity and quantity of every magnetically sorted T cell population. Genomic DNA was isolated from every sorted fraction and measured by UV absorbance on a Nanodrop 2000c.

The data were obtained in a study of shared clonotypes between healthy human individuals (dated by TCRdb to 2018 to 2020). About the full investigation: Two women and three men aged 18 to 49 years were included in the cohort. For each donor, CD4 naive and CD4 memory were each given three plates, CD8 naive was given two plates, and CD8 memory was given one plate. The study deeply sequenced blood TCR repertoires of about 5 healthy adults to estimate repertoire size and the extent of clonotype sharing between individuals. Libraries were prepared and TCR repertoires were sequenced by different laboratories using diverse techniques, in order to increase sequencing depth and limit assay-specific biases. Leukapheresis yielded between about 0.85 and 10 billion PBMCs per donor.

General conclusions and limits of the study: Even with the large sequencing depth, rarefaction of the sorted-subset datasets indicated that sequencing was incomplete. The genetic and exposure-history diversity represented was limited by the small number of donors. Pairwise subsampling led to the expectation that sequencing depth would affect the degree of clonotype sharing among donors. Around 5.4% of naive CD4, 3.5% of naive CD8, roughly 2.4% of memory CD4, and more than 0.35% of memory CD8 clonotypes were shared across several donors. Sampling was restricted to blood, and TCR repertoires in tissue are likely to differ from TCR repertoires in blood. Larger estimated clonotype richness was generally found for naive subsets than for memory subsets. Compared with non-shared clonotypes, clonotypes shared by all four sorted-subset donors had higher generation probabilities.

A distance of 11 bases separates the germline ends of V and J, which lose 3 bases and 3 bases respectively. In the germline V gene, CDR1 corresponds to SGHNT and CDR2 to YENEEA. The CDR3, from cysteine to phenylalanine, totals 14 residues. The CDR3 DNA has 42 bases and is translated from base 1. TCR CDR3 regions were amplified from genomic DNA by multiplex PCR using the deep immunoSEQ assay. Genomic DNA extracted from each cell subset was distributed evenly over all wells of several immunoSEQ 96-well plates, and each plate served as one replicate. For sorted subsets, roughly 0.2 ug genomic DNA, equal to tens of thousands of T cell genomes, was loaded into each replicate PCR. The purified libraries were quantified using a Qubit 3.0 fluorometer, sized with a Bioanalyzer 2100, and then quantified again using the KAPA Library Quantification kit. A separate single-read 150-cycle Illumina NextSeq 550 flow cell was used to sequence each immunoSEQ 96-well plate. The study's processing was this. Because the immunoSEQ output held only junctional sequences and lacked quality scores, the filtering could not match the filtering applied to full-length reads. Sequences were annotated with PyIR, a Python wrapper for IgBLAST v1.9, and V/J genes and CDR3 were assigned using IMGT germline references. Reads were filtered out if the reads had weak V/J assignments (E-value above 1e-6), no CDR3, stop codons, out-of-frame junctions, or ambiguous translated residues. V3J clonotypes were defined as sequences sharing the same inferred V gene, J gene, and CDR3 amino acid sequence. The percentage overlap between two repertoires was calculated by dividing the number of shared unique clonotypes by the size of the smaller repertoire. RTK rarefaction, the Chao1 estimator, and Recon v2.1 estimates of unobserved clonotypes were used to assess repertoire richness. Generation probabilities were computed with OLGA for all TCRbeta clonotypes obtained by the gDNA method from a handful of donors. TCRdb took this table from immuneACCESS and kept in-frame rearrangements with V and J called. Such tables lack part of the clones; where checked against another copy, unresolved V genes explain under half of the gap, and the rest is unexplained. The V and J calls and clone size come from that table; D and trimming were worked out from the DNA. The sample data list millions of clones, and 85% to 95% of these were observed just once. 0.35% to 0.45% of the sample goes to the ten largest clones.

Input material: naive CD4+ T cells from PBMCs. Interpreted using the paper, the cell subset or site label stands for: CD45RA+ positively selected. Recombination joined TRBV11-3 with TRBJ1-2, with the D gene too uncertain to name. The receptor was derived from a man younger than 35 in good health. Some clones in this sample may be carry-over from other donors' samples. The DNA sequence follows: TGTGCCAGCAGCTTGCAGAATCGGCACTATGGCTACACCTTC. It translates as CASSLQNRHYGYTF.